This T cell receptor beta chain was retrieved from a study of PD-1 blockade in classical Hodgkin lymphoma. Germline CDR1 reads SNHLY; CDR2 reads FYNNEI. The CDR3 spans 14 residues. V lost 5 bases, J lost 5 bases, and 5 bases stayed unmatched. The repertoire was sequenced with immunoSEQ multiplex PCR; TCRdb's copy has only in-frame clones and lacks some. Of roughly 18,000 clones listed, around 82% are singletons. The time point is: cycle 4 day 1 (C4D1), after more than five weeks of nivolumab. Brentuximab vedotin exposure varied, and every patient relapsed after autologous stem cell transplantation. This sequence was found in a human donor with classical Hodgkin lymphoma. V and J are TRBV2 and TRBJ1-2, with 10 bases identical to TRBD1. Sequenced material: peripheral blood mononuclear cells (PBMCs), taken before the fourth cycle of nivolumab. This chain's CDR3 is CASSQTGGMYGYTF. CDR3 sequence (DNA): TGTGCCAGCAGTCAGACAGGGGGCATGTATGGCTACACCTTC.